This is a list of T cell receptor beta chains from one sample in a study of blood T cell repertoires in COVID-19. The repertoire was sequenced with immunoSEQ multiplex PCR; TCRdb's copy has only in-frame clones and lacks some. The top ten hold 1% of the sample, which has 310,000 or so clones, 80% to 90% seen once. Specimen: peripheral blood. These receptors originate from a man in his forties or fifties with active or convalescent COVID-19. Each CDR3 is given with its conserved first and last residue. Fields, in order: V gene, D gene, clone size, J gene, CDR3 protein, CDR3 DNA. The D gene is left open where the match is weak. Clone size, where shown, is once, few, many, or a class for clones that have expanded.

V gene: TRBV5-1; D gene: TRBD1; clone size: NA; J gene: TRBJ2-7; CDR3 protein: CASSLTGGFPYEQYF; CDR3 DNA: TGCGCCAGCAGCCTTACAGGGGGCTTCCCCTACGAGCAGTACTTC
V gene: TRBV4-3; D gene: NA; clone size: NA; J gene: TRBJ2-7; CDR3 protein: CASSQGWSALATYEQYF; CDR3 DNA: TGCGCCAGCAGCCAAGGGTGGTCCGCCTTAGCTACCTACGAGCAGTACTTC
V gene: TRBV29-1; D gene: NA; clone size: NA; J gene: TRBJ1-4; CDR3 protein: CSVEDRRGGVFGKLFF; CDR3 DNA: TGCAGCGTTGAAGACCGCAGGGGTGGGGTTTTTGGAAAACTGTTTTTT
V gene: TRBV7-2; D gene: NA; clone size: NA; J gene: TRBJ1-2; CDR3 protein: CASSLDWTAYGYTF; CDR3 DNA: TGTGCCAGCAGCTTAGATTGGACAGCCTATGGCTACACCTTC
V gene: TRBV10-3; D gene: NA; clone size: NA; J gene: TRBJ1-1; CDR3 protein: CATRAQVSMNTEAFF; CDR3 DNA: TGTGCCACCCGCGCACAGGTATCGATGAACACTGAAGCTTTCTTT
V gene: TRBV19; D gene: TRBD1; clone size: NA; J gene: TRBJ2-7; CDR3 protein: CASSPLDRGPDEQYF; CDR3 DNA: TGTGCCAGTAGTCCCTTGGACAGGGGGCCGGACGAGCAGTACTTC
V gene: TRBV2; D gene: TRBD2; clone size: NA; J gene: TRBJ2-3; CDR3 protein: CASSRTSGSGTDTQYF; CDR3 DNA: TGTGCCAGCAGTAGGACTAGCGGGAGCGGCACAGATACGCAGTATTTT
V gene: TRBV10-3; D gene: NA; clone size: NA; J gene: TRBJ1-3; CDR3 protein: CAISTGTTGNTIYF; CDR3 DNA: TGTGCCATCAGTACCGGGACAACTGGAAACACCATATATTTT
V gene: TRBV5-1; D gene: NA; clone size: NA; J gene: TRBJ2-7; CDR3 protein: CASSLEYFHEQYF; CDR3 DNA: TGCGCCAGCAGCTTGGAATACTTCCACGAGCAGTACTTC
V gene: TRBV5-1; D gene: TRBD1; clone size: few; J gene: TRBJ2-3; CDR3 protein: CASSLGTVGNTQYF; CDR3 DNA: TGCGCCAGCAGCTTAGGGACAGTAGGAAATACGCAGTATTTT
V gene: TRBV19; D gene: TRBD1; clone size: NA; J gene: TRBJ1-2; CDR3 protein: CASSIRDRGSNGYTF; CDR3 DNA: TGTGCCAGTAGTATACGCGACAGGGGGTCGAATGGCTACACCTTC
V gene: TRBV6-5; D gene: NA; clone size: NA; J gene: TRBJ2-4; CDR3 protein: CASRHDTLAKNIQYF; CDR3 DNA: TGTGCCAGCAGACACGACACCTTAGCCAAAAACATTCAGTACTTC
V gene: TRBV18; D gene: TRBD1; clone size: NA; J gene: TRBJ2-7; CDR3 protein: CASSPSTGGLTEQYF; CDR3 DNA: TGTGCCAGCTCACCATCGACAGGGGGTTTAACCGAGCAGTACTTC
V gene: TRBV28; D gene: NA; clone size: NA; J gene: TRBJ2-4; CDR3 protein: CASSSPGAAKNIQYF; CDR3 DNA: TGTGCCAGCAGTTCCCCGGGTGCGGCCAAAAACATTCAGTACTTC
V gene: TRBV25-1; D gene: TRBD1; clone size: few; J gene: TRBJ1-5; CDR3 protein: CASSEYEGGRNQPQHF; CDR3 DNA: TGTGCCAGCAGTGAATATGAAGGGGGCCGAAATCAGCCCCAGCATTTT
V gene: TRBV12-5; D gene: TRBD1; clone size: NA; J gene: TRBJ2-1; CDR3 protein: CASGTGQGWDEQFF; CDR3 DNA: TGTGCTAGTGGTACCGGACAGGGGTGGGATGAGCAGTTCTTC
V gene: TRBV28; D gene: TRBD1; clone size: NA; J gene: TRBJ2-3; CDR3 protein: CASSPGQGWADTQYF; CDR3 DNA: TGTGCCAGCAGCCCGGGACAGGGGTGGGCCGATACGCAGTATTTT
V gene: TRBV24-1; D gene: NA; clone size: NA; J gene: TRBJ2-3; CDR3 protein: CATSDRGSTDTQYF; CDR3 DNA: TGTGCCACCAGTGACCGGGGGAGCACAGATACGCAGTATTTT
V gene: TRBV6-5; D gene: TRBD2; clone size: NA; J gene: TRBJ2-3; CDR3 protein: CASQAGAGTDTQYF; CDR3 DNA: TGTGCCAGCCAAGCGGGGGCGGGCACAGATACGCAGTATTTT
V gene: TRBV7-2; D gene: TRBD1; clone size: NA; J gene: TRBJ1-5; CDR3 protein: CASSVQGGNQPQHF; CDR3 DNA: TGTGCCAGCAGCGTACAGGGGGGGAATCAGCCCCAGCATTTT
V gene: TRBV7-9; D gene: TRBD1; clone size: NA; J gene: TRBJ1-1; CDR3 protein: CASTSPLRQGADTEAFF; CDR3 DNA: TGTGCCAGCACATCCCCTCTCAGACAGGGGGCAGACACTGAAGCTTTCTTT
V gene: TRBV30; D gene: TRBD1; clone size: NA; J gene: TRBJ1-6; CDR3 protein: CAWNTGGRNSPLHF; CDR3 DNA: TGTGCCTGGAACACAGGGGGCCGAAATTCACCCCTCCACTTT
V gene: TRBV6-6; D gene: NA; clone size: once; J gene: TRBJ1-2; CDR3 protein: CASSSIQENYGYTF; CDR3 DNA: TGTGCCAGCAGTTCTATTCAGGAAAACTATGGCTACACCTTC
V gene: TRBV7-9; D gene: TRBD2; clone size: NA; J gene: TRBJ2-3; CDR3 protein: CASSGTSGTDTQYF; CDR3 DNA: TGTGCCAGCAGCGGGACTAGCGGCACAGATACGCAGTATTTT
V gene: TRBV5-1; D gene: NA; clone size: NA; J gene: TRBJ1-1; CDR3 protein: CASGGEIEAFF; CDR3 DNA: TGCGCCAGCGGAGGGGAGATTGAAGCTTTCTTT
V gene: TRBV14; D gene: NA; clone size: NA; J gene: TRBJ1-2; CDR3 protein: CASSQRTEFLGYTF; CDR3 DNA: TGTGCCAGCAGCCAGAGGACAGAATTTCTTGGCTACACCTTC
V gene: TRBV2; D gene: NA; clone size: many; J gene: TRBJ2-5; CDR3 protein: CASRDISGAQETQYF; CDR3 DNA: TGTGCCAGCAGAGATATCTCAGGGGCTCAAGAGACCCAGTACTTC
V gene: TRBV10-3; D gene: NA; clone size: NA; J gene: TRBJ1-4; CDR3 protein: CAISDGAANNEKLFF; CDR3 DNA: TGTGCCATCAGTGATGGGGCAGCGAATAATGAAAAACTGTTTTTT
V gene: TRBV7-9; D gene: NA; clone size: few; J gene: TRBJ1-6; CDR3 protein: CASSLVGGGGSPLHF; CDR3 DNA: TGTGCCAGCAGCTTAGTGGGGGGAGGCGGTTCACCCCTCCACTTT
V gene: TRBV11-3; D gene: NA; clone size: NA; J gene: TRBJ2-1; CDR3 protein: CASSSLVNEQFF; CDR3 DNA: TGTGCCAGCAGCTCTTTAGTAAATGAGCAGTTCTTC
V gene: TRBV4-1; D gene: NA; clone size: NA; J gene: TRBJ1-2; CDR3 protein: CASSQDLNSGYGYTF; CDR3 DNA: TGCGCCAGCAGCCAAGATCTTAACTCGGGGTATGGCTACACCTTC